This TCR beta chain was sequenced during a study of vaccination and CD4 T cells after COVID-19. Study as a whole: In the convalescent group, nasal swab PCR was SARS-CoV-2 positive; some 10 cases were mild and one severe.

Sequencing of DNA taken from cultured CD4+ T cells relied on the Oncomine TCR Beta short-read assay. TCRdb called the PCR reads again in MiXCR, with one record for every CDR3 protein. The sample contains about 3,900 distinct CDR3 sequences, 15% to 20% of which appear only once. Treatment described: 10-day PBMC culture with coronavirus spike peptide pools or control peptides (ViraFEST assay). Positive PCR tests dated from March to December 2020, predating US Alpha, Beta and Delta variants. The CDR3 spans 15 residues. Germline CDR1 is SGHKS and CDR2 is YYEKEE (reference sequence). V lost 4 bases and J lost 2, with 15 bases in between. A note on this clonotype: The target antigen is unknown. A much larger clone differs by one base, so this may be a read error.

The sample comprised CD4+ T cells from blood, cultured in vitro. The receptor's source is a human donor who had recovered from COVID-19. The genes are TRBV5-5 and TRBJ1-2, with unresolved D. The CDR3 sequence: CASSMERLGNYGYTF. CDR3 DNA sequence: TGTGCCAGCAGCATGGAGCGACTCGGGAACTATGGCTACACCTTC.